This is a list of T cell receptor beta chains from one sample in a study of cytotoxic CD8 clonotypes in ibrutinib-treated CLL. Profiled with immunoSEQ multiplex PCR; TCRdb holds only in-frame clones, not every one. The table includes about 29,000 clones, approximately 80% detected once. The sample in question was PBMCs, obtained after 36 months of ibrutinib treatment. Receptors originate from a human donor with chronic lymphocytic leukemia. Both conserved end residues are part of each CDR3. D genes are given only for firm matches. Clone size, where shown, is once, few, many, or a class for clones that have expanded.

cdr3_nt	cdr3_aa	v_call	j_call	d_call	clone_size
TGTGCCAGCAGCCCGGGGACAGGGAGCGGGGAGCTGTTTTTT	CASSPGTGSGELFF	TRBV7-8	TRBJ2-2	TRBD1	NA
TGTGCCAGCGAGGACAGGGGGATCGAAAAACTGTTTTTT	CASEDRGIEKLFF	TRBV5-6	TRBJ1-4	TRBD1	NA
TGTGCCAGCAGTCCGAACACAGATACGCAGTATTTT	CASSPNTDTQYF	TRBV2	TRBJ2-3	NA	NA
TGTGCCAGCAGCTGGGACAGGAGCACAGATACGCAGTATTTT	CASSWDRSTDTQYF	TRBV5-6	TRBJ2-3	TRBD1	NA
TGTGCCAGCAGCCCCTGGGACAGGGCTTACGGAGGCTACACCTTC	CASSPWDRAYGGYTF	TRBV9	TRBJ1-2	TRBD1	NA
TGTGCCAGCAGTCGTCAGGGGGCTCAGCCCCAGCATTTT	CASSRQGAQPQHF	TRBV6-5	TRBJ1-5	TRBD1	NA
TGCGCCAGCAGCCAAGACGTTGGTTCAGTGACAGCCGGGGAGCTGTTTTTT	CASSQDVGSVTAGELFF	TRBV4-3	TRBJ2-2	NA	NA
TGTGCCAGCAGTAAGGACAGGTTCTATGGCTACACCTTC	CASSKDRFYGYTF	TRBV6-4	TRBJ1-2	TRBD1	NA
TGTGCCGTCGCGGAGTCGGCGGGGACCCAGTACTTC	CAVAESAGTQYF	TRBV7-6	TRBJ2-5	NA	NA
TGTGCCTGGAGTTTCCCCGGGACAGACAACACTGAAGCTTTCTTT	CAWSFPGTDNTEAFF	TRBV30	TRBJ1-1	TRBD1	few
TGCGCCAGCAGCCCCCGTGGCAGGGTGGCAGATACGCAGTATTTT	CASSPRGRVADTQYF	TRBV4-1	TRBJ2-3	NA	NA
TGTGCCATCAGCCCGGGACTAGCGGGGGTTACGCGATCCTACGAGCAGTACTTC	CAISPGLAGVTRSYEQYF	TRBV10-3	TRBJ2-7	TRBD2	once
TGTGCCAGCAGGGTGGACAGAGAAAGGCAGCAGTACTTC	CASRVDRERQQYF	TRBV6-5	TRBJ2-7	NA	NA
TGCAGCTCCCTTGGGGGGTACGGCTACACCTTC	CSSLGGYGYTF	TRBV29-1	TRBJ1-2	NA	NA
TGTGCCAGCAGCTCACAGGTCATGAACACTGAAGCTTTCTTT	CASSSQVMNTEAFF	TRBV9	TRBJ1-1	NA	NA
TGTGCCAGCTCACCAGAGATAGGCACAGATACGCAGTATTTT	CASSPEIGTDTQYF	TRBV18	TRBJ2-3	NA	NA
TGTGCCAGCAGTGAACAGGAGGGGCAAGAGACCCAGTACTTC	CASSEQEGQETQYF	TRBV2	TRBJ2-5	NA	few
TGTGCCAGCAGCTCAAGCGGACAAACGGCTGAAGCTTTCTTT	CASSSSGQTAEAFF	TRBV7-6	TRBJ1-1	NA	few
TGTGCCAGCAGTGAATGGCGGCAGACTTACACTGAAGCTTTCTTT	CASSEWRQTYTEAFF	TRBV25-1	TRBJ1-1	NA	few
TGTGCCAGCACTCTCGACAGGGGGCACGCTGAAGCTTTCTTT	CASTLDRGHAEAFF	TRBV5-4	TRBJ1-1	TRBD1	NA
TGTGCCAGCAGCCCCTACAGGGGGGAGACCCAGTACTTC	CASSPYRGETQYF	TRBV6-5	TRBJ2-5	TRBD1	NA
TGTGCCAGCAGCCCTCGACAGGGGGCGGGAGAGACCCAGTACTTC	CASSPRQGAGETQYF	TRBV13	TRBJ2-5	TRBD1	NA
TGTGCCAGCAGTTTATATCGCCTCGGACAGGGGCACACTGAAGCTTTCTTT	CASSLYRLGQGHTEAFF	TRBV27	TRBJ1-1	TRBD1	NA
TGTGCCAGCAGCCCACAGGCGTACTTCACAGATACGCAGTATTTT	CASSPQAYFTDTQYF	TRBV7-8	TRBJ2-3	NA	NA
TGTGCCAGCAGTTTTATCGAGAATTCACCCCTCCACTTT	CASSFIENSPLHF	TRBV27	TRBJ1-6	NA	NA
TGTGCCAGTTCACAGACAGGGGTAGCGGCCAACGTCCTGACTTTC	CASSQTGVAANVLTF	TRBV11-2	TRBJ2-6	TRBD1	NA
TGTGCCACTCAGCGGATAGACACAGATACGCAGTATTTT	CATQRIDTDTQYF	TRBV19	TRBJ2-3	NA	NA
TGTGCCAGTAGTATAGGCCTGGGGTCCTACGAGCAGTACTTC	CASSIGLGSYEQYF	TRBV19	TRBJ2-7	NA	NA
TGTGCCAGCAGCGTAGTAGGGATCGCTGGAAACACCATATATTTT	CASSVVGIAGNTIYF	TRBV9	TRBJ1-3	NA	NA
TGTGCCAGCAGTTACGGGAACAGGGGCAACGAGCAGTACTTC	CASSYGNRGNEQYF	TRBV6-5	TRBJ2-7	TRBD1	few
TGTGCCAGCAGCCAAGACGCAGCGCTCTATGGCTACACCTTC	CASSQDAALYGYTF	TRBV4-2	TRBJ1-2	NA	NA
TGTGCCAGCAGCGTGTTCGTAGGGGACACCGGGGAGCTGTTTTTT	CASSVFVGDTGELFF	TRBV9	TRBJ2-2	NA	NA
TGTGCCAGCAGCGTAGGATCGAATGGAAACACCATATATTTT	CASSVGSNGNTIYF	TRBV9	TRBJ1-3	NA	NA